The 20 T cell receptor beta chains below all came from one sample that was sequenced in a study of blood T cell repertoires in COVID-19. Generated by immunoSEQ multiplex PCR, the TCRdb table keeps only in-frame clones and is missing some. The repertoire holds approximately 150,000 clones, approximately 80% seen once, with approximately 16% in the top ten. Specimen: PBMCs or T cells enriched from blood (not recorded which). All receptors come from a man aged 45 to 65 who had recovered from COVID-19.

The chain is built from TRBV28 and TRBJ1-4, with unresolved D. Trimming pared 6 bases from V and 8 bases from J, leaving 10 bases between. Germline CDR1 reads MDHEN; CDR2 reads SYDVKM. The CDR3 consists of 12 residues. The CDR3, as DNA: TGTGCCAGCAGCCCACAGAGCGAAAAACTGTTTTTT. It encodes CASSPQSEKLFF.

The V gene is TRBV28, the J gene TRBJ2-1; 8 nucleotides line up with TRBD2. The V gene end was trimmed by 6 bases and the J gene end by 8 bases; junction bases not matched to a gene: 12. CDR1 and CDR2 from the germline V gene are MDHEN and SYDVKM. The CDR3 has 15 amino acids. The CDR3 nucleotides are TGTGCCAGCAGATCCCAGGCGGGGGGCAAGGATGAGCAGTTCTTC. Amino acid sequence: CASRSQAGGKDEQFF.

This clone was seen just once. This rearrangement joins TRBV7-9 to TRBJ1-6, with TRBD1 identical over 8 bases. This CDR3 is 14 amino acids long. J gave up 11 bases and V 5 bases, and 8 bases lay outside the gene matches. CDR1 and CDR2 (germline): SEHNR, FQNEAQ (reference sequence). The CDR3 spells CASSPRTGPPPLHF. For the CDR3, the DNA is TGTGCCAGCAGCCCCAGGACAGGGCCGCCACCCCTCCACTTT.

This chain links TRBV24-1 with TRBJ2-1; 12 nucleotides align to TRBD2. CDR3 size: 16 residues. CDR1 and CDR2 from the germline V gene are KGHDR and SFDVKD. J was trimmed by 8 bases and V by 4 bases; bases with no gene match: 8. CDR3 region: CATSDRTSGTRDEQFF. CDR3 nucleotide sequence: TGTGCCACCAGTGACAGGACTAGCGGGACCCGCGATGAGCAGTTCTTC.

This clone was observed a handful of times. This chain connects TRBV25-1 to TRBJ1-1, with 7 bases lining up with TRBD1. Germline V gene sequence: CDR1 MGHDK, CDR2 SYGVNS. The CDR3 totals 17 residues. Trimming took 2 bases from V and 2 from J; bases not matched to a gene: 11. This CDR3 is CASSETTPGGENTEAFF. CDR3 coding DNA: TGTGCCAGCAGTGAAACAACCCCAGGGGGAGAAAACACTGAAGCTTTCTTT.

This clone was detected once. The chain recombines TRBV5-4 with TRBJ2-6; 8 bases align to TRBD1. CDR3 length equals 17 residues. Losses at the gene ends were 4 bases for V and 0 bases for J; bases not matched to a gene: 6. Germline loops: CDR1 SGHNT, CDR2 YYREEE (reference sequence). CDR3 sequence: CASSRGQAHSGANVLTF. The CDR3 region has the DNA TGTGCCAGCAGCAGGGGACAGGCCCACTCTGGGGCCAACGTCCTGACTTTC.

This chain connects TRBV4-2 to TRBJ1-2; TRBD1 agrees at 9 bases. The J segment lost 7 bases and the V segment lost 9 bases, leaving 12 bases of the junction unmatched. This CDR3 is 14 amino acids long. CDR1 is LGHNA, CDR2 YNFKEQ, per germline. The CDR3 is CASLMGQGGGGYTF. As DNA, the CDR3 is TGTGCCAGTCTAATGGGACAGGGCGGCGGTGGCTACACCTTC.

This chain uses TRBV28 with TRBJ2-7; D remains unclear. CDR1 and CDR2 from the germline V gene are MDHEN and SYDVKM. The ends were cut back, 5 bases at V and 7 bases at J, with 18 bases in the middle. This CDR3 spans 14 amino acids. The CDR3 here is CASSRPRLGREQYF. DNA of the CDR3: TGTGCCAGCAGTAGACCGCGTCTAGGTCGGGAGCAGTACTTC.

This clone showed up just once. The chain recombines TRBV19 with TRBJ2-5; 11 bases agree with TRBD1. The CDR3 runs 13 residues. CDR1 and CDR2 (germline): LNHDA, SQIVND (reference sequence). The trim removed 6 bases at V and 5 bases at J, leaving 2 bases unmatched. This CDR3 is CASRDRGRETQYF. In DNA, the CDR3 is TGTGCCAGTAGGGACAGGGGGCGGGAGACCCAGTACTTC.

The chain employs TRBV2 and TRBJ1-6; tentatively, D is TRBD1 (5 bases). Per germline, CDR1 SNHLY and CDR2 FYNNEI. This CDR3 comprises 13 residues. The V end was cut by 9 bases, the J end by 9 bases, with 15 bases between. DNA of the CDR3: TGTGCCAGTCGCGGGGCTGACACTTCACCCCTCCACTTT. The encoded protein is CASRGADTSPLHF.

The rearrangement joins TRBV3-1 (or the pseudogene TRBV3-2) to TRBJ2-7; possibly TRBD2 for D (5 bases). The germline V gene encodes CDR1 LGHDT and CDR2 YNNKEL (reference sequence). The CDR3 loop spans 15 amino acids. V lost 3 bases, J lost 2 bases, and 14 bases lay in between. CDR3 DNA: TGTGCCAGCAGCCACGTCCGCGGAGGAACCTACGAGCAGTACTTC. Translating gives CASSHVRGGTYEQYF.

As for this clone: The sample carries other DNA sequences with the same CDR3. J is TRBJ1-5 and V is TRBV12-3 or TRBV12-4, with D possibly TRBD1 on 5 matching bases. The V gene lost 3 bases and the J gene lost 4 bases, with 7 bases spanning the gap. CDR3 size: 13 residues. The CDR3, as DNA: TGTGCCAGCAGTTTCGGGGGTAATCAGCCCCAGCATTTT. Translating gives CASSFGGNQPQHF.

This clone was counted between two and nine times. The chain uses TRBV6-5 and TRBJ2-7; tentatively, D is TRBD1 (6 bases). This CDR3 has 13 residues. Trimming cost V 8 bases and J 5 bases, with 16 bases left between them. In germline, CDR1 is MNHEY, CDR2 SVGAGI. The CDR3: CASADSSPHEQYF. DNA for the CDR3: TGTGCCAGCGCGGACAGTTCGCCCCACGAGCAGTACTTC.

This sequence joins TRBV5-1 and TRBJ2-1, with TRBD1 matching over 11 bases. Germline lookup yields CDR1 SGHRS and CDR2 YFSETQ. This CDR3 contains 16 residues. V lost 4 bases, J lost 7 bases, and 10 bases stayed unmatched. The CDR3 sequence: CASSVTGTGGLNEQFF. As DNA, the CDR3 is TGCGCCAGCAGCGTGACCGGGACAGGGGGTTTAAATGAGCAGTTCTTC.

The V and J genes are TRBV19 and TRBJ1-1; possibly TRBD1 for D (6 bases). The CDR3 has 15 residues. The germline V and J ends were trimmed by 6 bases and 3 bases, with 17 bases remaining between them. Germline CDR1 reads LNHDA; CDR2 reads SQIVND (reference sequence). This CDR3 is CASRRTARGDTEAFF. The CDR3 region has the DNA TGTGCCAGTAGACGGACAGCGAGAGGGGACACTGAAGCTTTCTTT.

J is TRBJ2-5 and V is TRBV7-3; perhaps TRBD2 as D (6 bases). V was clipped by 1 base and J by 1 base, with 28 bases between them. Per the germline V gene, CDR1 is SGHTA and CDR2 is FQGTGA. CDR3 length: 21 amino acids. The CDR3 DNA sequence: TGTGCCAGCAGCTTAAGGGGTCCGAGTAGTGGGGGGTATAGGGGCCAAGAGACCCAGTACTTC. The encoded protein is CASSLRGPSSGGYRGQETQYF.

For this clone: Other DNA sequences of this sample code for an identical CDR3. This rearrangement joins TRBV18 to TRBJ1-1; D is undetermined. This CDR3 comprises 13 residues. The V and J ends lost 2 bases and 1 base respectively, with 5 bases between them. Germline lookup yields CDR1 KGHSH and CDR2 LQKENI. CDR3 sequence: CASSPDKNTEAFF. In DNA form, the CDR3 reads TGTGCCAGCTCACCAGACAAGAACACTGAAGCTTTCTTT.

V usage is TRBV28 and J usage is TRBJ1-1; D possibly corresponds to TRBD1 (5 bases). Germline lookup yields CDR1 MDHEN and CDR2 SYDVKM. Trimming took 3 bases from V and 7 from J, leaving 9 bases between them. CDR3 length: 12 residues. CDR3 bases: TGTGCCAGCAGTTTTAGGACATTTGAAGCTTTCTTT. It codes for CASSFRTFEAFF.

This chain connects TRBV6-5 to TRBJ1-6; 9 bases line up with TRBD1. This CDR3 spans 14 amino acids. Germline V gives CDR1 MNHEY, CDR2 SVGAGI. The V gene end was trimmed by 5 bases and the J gene end by 10 bases; junction bases not matched to a gene: 6. The CDR3 nucleotides are TGTGCCAGCAGTCGACAGGGGGGAGGATCACCCCTCCACTTT. Its protein product is CASSRQGGGSPLHF.

In its sample, this clone was seen once. The CDR3 here is CASSVTRGIQQPQHF. DNA for the CDR3: TGTGCCAGCAGTGTGACACGGGGTATACAACAGCCCCAGCATTTT. This chain uses TRBV2 with TRBJ1-5; D gene unclear. The CDR3 covers 15 residues. Trimming cost V 4 bases and J 7 bases, with 17 bases left between them. Germline V CDR1 and CDR2: SNHLY, FYNNEI.